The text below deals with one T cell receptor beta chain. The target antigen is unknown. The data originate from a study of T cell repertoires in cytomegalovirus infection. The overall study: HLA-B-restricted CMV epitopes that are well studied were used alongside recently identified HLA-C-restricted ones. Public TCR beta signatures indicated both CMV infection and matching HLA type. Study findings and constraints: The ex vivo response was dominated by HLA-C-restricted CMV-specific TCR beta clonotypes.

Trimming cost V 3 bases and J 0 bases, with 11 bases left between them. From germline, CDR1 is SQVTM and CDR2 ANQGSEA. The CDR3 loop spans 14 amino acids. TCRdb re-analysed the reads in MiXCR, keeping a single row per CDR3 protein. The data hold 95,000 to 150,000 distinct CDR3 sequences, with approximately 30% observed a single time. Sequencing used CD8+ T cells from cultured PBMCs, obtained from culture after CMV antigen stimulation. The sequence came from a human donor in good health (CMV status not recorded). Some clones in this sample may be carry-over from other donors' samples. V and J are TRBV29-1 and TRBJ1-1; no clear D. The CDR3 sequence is CSVDFTSLNTEAFF. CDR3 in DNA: TGCAGCGTTGATTTTACCTCCTTGAACACTGAAGCTTTCTTT.